Listed below are T cell receptor beta chains from one sample, sequenced in a study of identical twins. One entry per CDR3 protein results from TCRdb running MiXCR on the 5' RACE reads. The repertoire includes hundreds of thousands of distinct CDR3 sequences, more than 20% of them detected once, and about 2.7% sits in the top ten. These records were also assigned to another study, of T cells expressing NK-cell markers.

The sequencing sample was made of CD4+ T cells sorted from blood. These receptors came from a woman aged 18-35 years in good health. Each CDR3 is given with its conserved first and last residue. Fields, in order: J gene, V gene, CDR3 protein.

J: TRBJ2-3
V: TRBV20-1
CDR3: CSAGLGTDTQYF

J: TRBJ1-2
V: TRBV6-1
CDR3: CASSGEVNYGYTF

J: TRBJ1-2
V: TRBV6-1
CDR3: CASRINGMFYGYTF

J: TRBJ2-3
V: TRBV24-1
CDR3: CATSERGLAYTDTQYF

J: TRBJ1-4
V: TRBV29-1
CDR3: CSVGRQGEKLFF

J: TRBJ2-1
V: TRBV18
CDR3: CASSPSLPDLNEQFF

J: TRBJ2-7
V: TRBV10-3
CDR3: CAISESKWPTYEQYF

J: TRBJ2-1
V: TRBV5-1
CDR3: CASSLVGGWNEQFF

J: TRBJ2-1
V: TRBV6-4
CDR3: CASSPTATTYNEQFF

J: TRBJ2-6
V: TRBV6-1
CDR3: CASSQQGRGANVLTF

J: TRBJ2-2
V: TRBV12-3/TRBV12-4
CDR3: CASSWWVGELFF

J: TRBJ2-1
V: TRBV29-1
CDR3: CSVAGLAISSSYNEQFF

J: TRBJ2-1
V: TRBV2
CDR3: CASVIEYNEQFF

J: TRBJ2-7
V: TRBV5-1
CDR3: CASSLIGESYEQYF

J: TRBJ2-4
V: TRBV10-2
CDR3: CASSEASGRVLAKNIQYF

J: TRBJ1-5
V: TRBV6-6
CDR3: CASSRQVGQPQHF

J: TRBJ2-7
V: TRBV3-1
CDR3: CASSLRAGSDEQYF